These 32 T cell receptor beta chains originate from one sample sequenced in a study of T cell changes during pregnancy in multiple sclerosis. Produced via immunoSEQ multiplex PCR; TCRdb's table is partial and in-frame only. The sample lists some 77,000 clones, approximately 90% seen once, with approximately 2% in the top ten. Source: peripheral blood, taken before pregnancy. These receptors originate from a female donor with multiple sclerosis, enrolled in a pregnancy study.

The chain employs TRBV5-4 and TRBJ1-6; a possible D gene is TRBD1 (6 bases). With 0 bases removed from V and 11 bases from J, the gap between germline ends came to 15 bases. Germline loops: CDR1 SGHNT, CDR2 YYREEE (reference sequence). The CDR3 runs 15 residues. CDR3 nucleotide sequence: TGTGCCAGCAGCTTGGCAGGGGCCGGCCAGCCACCCCTCCACTTT. Protein sequence: CASSLAGAGQPPLHF.

The chain is built from TRBV5-1 and TRBJ2-1; 10 positions match TRBD1. Trimming cost V 3 bases and J 2 bases; bases outside gene matches: 2. The CDR3 spans 15 residues. Germline V lookup: CDR1 SGHRS, CDR2 YFSETQ. The CDR3 spells CASSSGQGAYNEQFF. CDR3 DNA: TGCGCCAGCAGCTCTGGACAGGGGGCCTACAATGAGCAGTTCTTC.

The CDR3 DNA reads as TGTGCCAGCAGAATCAGCGGGGATCGAGAGACCCAGTACTTC. Translation gives CASRISGDRETQYF. The V and J genes are TRBV6-6 and TRBJ2-5; 7 nucleotides line up with TRBD2. V trimming: 6 bases; J trimming: 4 bases; junction bases outside the gene matches: 8. CDR1 and CDR2 from the germline V gene are MNHNY and SVGAGI (reference sequence). This CDR3 has 14 residues.

The V gene is TRBV15, the J gene TRBJ1-5; maybe TRBD1 (5 bases). The CDR3 is 14 residues long. Germline CDR1 LNHNV, CDR2 YYDKDF (reference sequence). Trimming removed 8 bases from V and 4 bases from J, with 15 bases in between. CDR3 region: CATGQAEVNQPQHF. CDR3 DNA: TGTGCCACCGGACAAGCCGAGGTAAATCAGCCCCAGCATTTT.

The chain employs TRBV18 and TRBJ1-1; D might be TRBD1 (5 bases). This CDR3 spans 14 amino acids. CDR1 and CDR2 from the germline V gene are KGHSH and LQKENI. Between the trimmed V and J ends, which lost 5 bases and 6 bases, there was a span of 16 bases. The CDR3 DNA follows: TGTGCCAGCTCATCCTTGACAGTAAGCTCTGAAGCTTTCTTT. Translated: CASSSLTVSSEAFF.

The chain employs TRBV7-2 and TRBJ1-1; TRBD1 matches at 7 bases. The junction had 7 bases not matched to a gene; V was cut back by 5 bases and J by 4 bases. Germline V gene lookup returns CDR1 SGHTA and CDR2 FQGNSA. This CDR3 region has 14 residues. CDR3 sequence reads: CASSPQGVGTEAFF. Written as DNA, the CDR3 is TGTGCCAGCAGCCCCCAGGGGGTTGGCACTGAAGCTTTCTTT.

The chain combines TRBV18 with TRBJ1-2; 8 nucleotides agree with TRBD1. The V segment lost 5 bases and the J segment 4 bases; nucleotides outside the gene matches: 3. Germline V gives CDR1 KGHSH, CDR2 LQKENI. CDR3 length: 13 residues. As DNA, the CDR3 is TGTGCCAGCTCATCAGGGGGCGGCTATGGCTACACCTTC. The encoded protein is CASSSGGGYGYTF.

This sequence joins TRBV16 and TRBJ2-1, with 11 bases aligning to TRBD2. This CDR3 has 19 residues. V was pared by 4 bases and J by 7 bases, with 18 bases of the junction left unmatched. The germline V gene encodes CDR1 KGHSY and CDR2 FQNENV. The CDR3 DNA reads TGTGCCAGCAGCCGAAGGGCTAGCGGGGGGCCCGGAGGGGGAAATGAGCAGTTCTTC. Protein product: CASSRRASGGPGGGNEQFF.

The V gene is TRBV5-4, the J gene TRBJ2-2; D remains ambiguous. Per the germline V gene, CDR1 is SGHNT and CDR2 is YYREEE (reference sequence). The CDR3 loop spans 14 amino acids. V lost 5 bases and J 4 bases, leaving 12 bases between the germline ends. The CDR3 coding sequence is TGTGCCAGCAGACCGGTGGTTTCCACCGGGGAGCTGTTTTTT. It encodes CASRPVVSTGELFF. Full variable domain (remainder filled in from reference TRBV5-4 and TRBJ2-2): ETGVTQSPTHLIKTRGQQVTLRCSSQSGHNTVSWYQQALGQGPQFIFQYYREEENGRGNFPPRFSGLQFPNYSSELNVNALELDDSALYLCASRPVVSTGELFFGEGSRLTVL.

The chain joins TRBV7-8 to TRBJ2-5, with 7 bases lining up with TRBD1. The V gene's germline CDR1 is SGHVS and CDR2 FQNEAQ. J lost 5 bases, V lost 3 bases, and 12 bases had no gene match. There are 16 residues in the CDR3. The CDR3 coding sequence is TGTGCCAGCAGCTTTACGAAAACAGGGGAAGGTGAGACCCAGTACTTC. Translation: CASSFTKTGEGETQYF.

This sequence joins TRBV5-1 and TRBJ2-1; 8 bases fit TRBD1. CDR1 SGHRS and CDR2 YFSETQ come from the germline V gene. Trimming cost V 6 bases and J 7 bases; bases outside gene matches: 9. The CDR3 loop spans 14 amino acids. CDR3 residues: CASNPGGFWNEQFF. The CDR3 DNA follows: TGCGCCAGCAATCCAGGGGGCTTTTGGAATGAGCAGTTCTTC.

The chain carries TRBV29-1 and TRBJ1-6; tentatively, D is TRBD1 (6 bases). V gave up 6 bases and J gave up 7 bases, with 13 bases separating them. This CDR3 spans 13 amino acids. From germline, CDR1 is SQVTM and CDR2 ANQGSEA. The CDR3 DNA follows: TGCAGCGTGGCAACAGGGTTCAATTCACCCCTCCACTTT. This codes for CSVATGFNSPLHF.

The chain has TRBV9 and TRBJ1-4, with TRBD1 matching over 12 bases. Trimming removed 0 bases from V and 9 bases from J; junction bases left unmatched: 15. The CDR3 runs 19 residues. Looked up from germline, CDR1 is SGDLS and CDR2 is YYNGEE. Here the CDR3 reads CASSVAGAGQGASCQKLFF. In DNA form, the CDR3 reads TGTGCCAGCAGCGTAGCTGGAGCGGGACAGGGGGCTTCCTGTCAAAAACTGTTTTTT.

V is TRBV11-3 and J is TRBJ2-1, with TRBD2 identical over 12 bases. This CDR3 spans 16 amino acids. Germline lookup yields CDR1 SGHNT and CDR2 YENEEA. J was trimmed by 12 bases and V by 1 base; bases with no gene match: 10. The CDR3 is CASSLGLAGGPGGQFF. DNA for the CDR3: TGTGCCAGCAGCTTAGGCCTAGCGGGGGGGCCCGGTGGGCAGTTCTTC.

The sample holds one count of this clone. The J gene is TRBJ1-3, the V gene TRBV4-1, with 10 bases that match TRBD1. This CDR3 has 18 amino acids. V was pared by 3 bases and J by 4 bases, with 12 bases of the junction left unmatched. From germline, CDR1 is MGHRA and CDR2 YSYEKL. The CDR3 DNA sequence: TGCGCCAGCAGCCACGCAAGGGGGACAGGGGTCCCCGGAAACACCATATATTTT. It yields the protein CASSHARGTGVPGNTIYF.

This chain's CDR3 is CASRRGPGPSYEQYF. The CDR3 bases are TGTGCCAGTAGAAGGGGGCCGGGGCCGTCCTACGAGCAGTACTTC. V gene TRBV19 combines with J gene TRBJ2-7, with TRBD1 matching 7 bases. Germline trimming cut 6 bases from V and 1 base from J; bases unmatched to any gene: 9. Germline CDR1 LNHDA, CDR2 SQIVND (reference sequence). The CDR3 runs 15 residues.

This rearrangement joins TRBV7-8 to TRBJ1-1; TRBD1 agrees at 7 bases. J was trimmed by 3 bases and V by 4 bases; bases with no gene match: 8. CDR3 size: 15 residues. CDR1 is SGHVS, CDR2 FQNEAQ, per germline. The CDR3 reads CASSSTGQLDTEAFF. The CDR3 DNA sequence: TGTGCCAGCAGCTCCACGGGACAGCTGGACACTGAAGCTTTCTTT.

The rearrangement uses TRBV9 and TRBJ1-1; D is perhaps TRBD1 (5 bases). This CDR3 has 16 residues. Per germline, CDR1 SGDLS and CDR2 YYNGEE. Trimming removed 0 bases at V and 4 bases at J, with 16 bases between. The CDR3 sequence: CASSVDNLGGITEAFF. CDR3 coding DNA: TGTGCCAGCAGCGTAGATAACTTGGGGGGGATCACTGAAGCTTTCTTT.

V gene TRBV6-1 combines with J gene TRBJ1-2, with D maybe TRBD1 (5 bases). Germline CDR1 is MNHNS and CDR2 is SASEGT. V was pared by 4 bases and J by 8 bases, with 11 bases between. The CDR3 extends over 12 amino acids. For the CDR3, the DNA is TGTGCCAGCAGTGCGAACCAGGGAGGCTACACCTTC. The encoded protein is CASSANQGGYTF.

The V call is TRBV4-3, the J call TRBJ2-7; no clear D. This CDR3 region has 16 residues. Trimming left V 4 bases short and J 2 bases short, with 18 bases between. CDR1 is LGHNA, CDR2 YSLEER, per germline. The CDR3 spells CASSPQRWSLPYEQYF. The DNA of the CDR3 is TGCGCCAGCAGCCCCCAAAGGTGGAGTCTTCCCTACGAGCAGTACTTC.

The genes are TRBV30 and TRBJ2-3; possible D gene TRBD2, 6 bases. The germline gives CDR1 GTSNPN, CDR2 SVGIG (reference sequence). Trimming stripped 5 bases from V and 5 bases from J, with 8 bases between. The CDR3 spans 11 residues. CDR3 amino acids: CAWGGLDTQYF. The CDR3, as DNA: TGTGCCTGGGGGGGACTAGATACGCAGTATTTT. Supplemented by reference TRBV30 and TRBJ2-3, the full variable domain reads SQTIHQWPATLVQPVGSPLSLECTVEGTSNPNLYWYRQAAGRGLQLLFYSVGIGQISSEVPQNLSASRPQDRQFILSSKKLLLSDSGFYLCAWGGLDTQYFGPGTRLTVL.

This sequence joins TRBV5-1 and TRBJ2-1, with 9 positions matching TRBD2. This CDR3 comprises 15 residues. The V segment lost 0 bases and the J segment 4 bases; nucleotides outside the gene matches: 2. The germline gives CDR1 SGHRS, CDR2 YFSETQ. The CDR3, as DNA: TGCGCCAGCAGCTTGGGACTAGCGGCGTACAATGAGCAGTTCTTC. Amino acids: CASSLGLAAYNEQFF.

CDR3 in amino acids: CAVYRGGFGYTF. The CDR3 DNA reads TGTGCCGTCTACAGGGGAGGATTTGGCTACACCTTC. The chain employs TRBV19 and TRBJ1-2; 7 bases line up with TRBD1. The germline V gene encodes CDR1 LNHDA and CDR2 SQIVND (reference sequence). The CDR3 runs 12 residues. Trimming took 11 bases from V and 7 from J; bases not matched to a gene: 10.

The chain links TRBV11-1 to TRBJ2-3; a weak D match, TRBD2 (6 bases). V was shortened by 5 bases and J by 2 bases, with 17 bases between the two germline ends. Germline V CDR1 and CDR2: SGHAT, FQDESV (reference sequence). This CDR3 region has 16 residues. The CDR3: CASSARWDFSTDTQYF. In nucleotides, the CDR3 is TGTGCCAGCAGCGCCCGATGGGACTTTTCCACAGATACGCAGTATTTT.

The chain employs TRBV29-1 and TRBJ2-3; 7 bases fit TRBD2. This CDR3 spans 12 amino acids. The V segment lost 2 bases and the J segment 4 bases; nucleotides outside the gene matches: 0. Germline V lookup: CDR1 SQVTM, CDR2 ANQGSEA. CDR3 in amino acids: CSVELAADTQYF. The CDR3 bases are TGCAGCGTTGAACTAGCGGCAGATACGCAGTATTTT.

The V call is TRBV27, the J call TRBJ2-3; D might be TRBD2 (5 bases). The germline CDR1 and CDR2 sequences are MNHEY and SMNVEV (reference sequence). With 2 bases removed from V and 6 bases from J, the gap between germline ends came to 9 bases. The CDR3 covers 13 residues. DNA of the CDR3: TGTGCCAGCAGTTTAATGACGGGGGATACGCAGTATTTT. It is translated as CASSLMTGDTQYF.

DNA for the CDR3: TGTGCCAGCAGTGTCACGACAGGGGGAGATGAAAAACTGTTTTTT. Protein sequence: CASSVTTGGDEKLFF. The V gene is TRBV6-1, the J gene TRBJ1-4; 9 nucleotides agree with TRBD1. CDR3 length: 15 residues. The germline gives CDR1 MNHNS, CDR2 SASEGT. J was trimmed by 6 bases and V by 4 bases; bases with no gene match: 6.

In DNA, the CDR3 is TGTGCCAGCAGCCTGACAGAAAACTATGGCTACACCTTC. Its translation is CASSLTENYGYTF. V usage is TRBV13 and J usage is TRBJ1-2, with a possible D match to TRBD1 (5 bases). The CDR3 covers 13 residues. CDR1 is PRHDT, CDR2 FYEKMQ, per germline (reference sequence). With 5 bases removed from V and 2 bases from J, the gap between germline ends came to 9 bases.

This chain connects TRBV29-1 to TRBJ2-7; D remains ambiguous. Germline CDR1 SQVTM, CDR2 ANQGSEA. The CDR3 spans 11 residues. Trimming removed 4 bases at V and 3 bases at J, with 7 bases between. DNA for the CDR3: TGCAGCGTTGGGTACGGCTACGAGCAGTACTTC. Protein product: CSVGYGYEQYF.

The chain carries TRBV30 and TRBJ2-5, with TRBD2 matching over 12 bases. Per germline, CDR1 GTSNPN and CDR2 SVGIG (reference sequence). This CDR3 region has 16 residues. Germline trimming cut 3 bases from V and 5 bases from J; bases unmatched to any gene: 10. The CDR3 is CAWSQGLAGFSETQYF. As DNA, the CDR3 is TGTGCCTGGAGCCAGGGACTAGCGGGCTTCTCGGAGACCCAGTACTTC.

This chain joins TRBV6-7 and TRBJ1-1, with D possibly matching TRBD1 (5 bases). TRBV6-7 is labeled an ORF, and its function is uncertain. Trimming took off 0 bases at V and 4 bases at J, with 18 bases between the two ends. CDR3 length: 17 amino acids. CDR3 nucleotide sequence: TGTGCCAGCAGTTACTCGATGGGCGAGCAGGGTTTCACTGAAGCTTTCTTT. It codes for CASSYSMGEQGFTEAFF.

The chain couples TRBV2 to TRBJ2-7; D possibly corresponds to TRBD2 (5 bases). This CDR3 is 14 amino acids long. V lost 0 bases and J lost 5, with 11 bases in between. Germline V CDR1 and CDR2: SNHLY, FYNNEI. The DNA for the CDR3 is TGTGCCAGCAGTGAAGCGCAATGGCGGGACGAGCAGTACTTC. This translates into CASSEAQWRDEQYF.